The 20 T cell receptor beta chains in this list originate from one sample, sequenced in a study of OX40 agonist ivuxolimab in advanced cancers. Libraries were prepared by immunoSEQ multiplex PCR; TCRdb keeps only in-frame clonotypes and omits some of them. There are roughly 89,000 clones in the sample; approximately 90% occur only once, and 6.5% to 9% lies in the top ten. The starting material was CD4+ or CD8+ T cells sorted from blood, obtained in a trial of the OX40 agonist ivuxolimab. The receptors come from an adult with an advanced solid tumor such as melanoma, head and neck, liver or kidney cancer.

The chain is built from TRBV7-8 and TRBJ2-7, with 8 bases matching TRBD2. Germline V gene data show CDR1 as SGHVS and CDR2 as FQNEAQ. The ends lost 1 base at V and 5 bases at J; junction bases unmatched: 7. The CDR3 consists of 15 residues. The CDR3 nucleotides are TGTGCCAGCAGCTTAGGGGGACTAGTGGCCCACGAGCAGTACTTC. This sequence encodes CASSLGGLVAHEQYF.

For the CDR3, the DNA is TGTGCCAGCAGTTTTCTCCGGACTAGCGGTCCCGGGGAGCAGTACTTC. Its protein is CASSFLRTSGPGEQYF. The chain couples TRBV27 to TRBJ2-5, with 10 bases lining up with TRBD2. The germline V gene encodes CDR1 MNHEY and CDR2 SMNVEV (reference sequence). The CDR3 is 16 amino acids. V dropped 3 bases and J dropped 11; count of bases not matched to a gene: 15.

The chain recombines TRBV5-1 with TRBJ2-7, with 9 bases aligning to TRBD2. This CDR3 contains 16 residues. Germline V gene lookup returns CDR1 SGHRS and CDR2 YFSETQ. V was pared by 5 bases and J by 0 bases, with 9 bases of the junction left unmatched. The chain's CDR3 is CASRPWTSESSYEQYF. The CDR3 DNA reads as TGCGCCAGCAGACCTTGGACTAGCGAAAGCTCCTACGAGCAGTACTTC. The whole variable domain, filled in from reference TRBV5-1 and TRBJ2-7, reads KAGVTQTPRYLIKTRGQQVTLSCSPISGHRSVSWYQQTPGQGLQFLFEYFSETQRNKGNFPGRFSGRQFSNSRSEMNVSTLELGDSALYLCASRPWTSESSYEQYFGPGTRLTVT.

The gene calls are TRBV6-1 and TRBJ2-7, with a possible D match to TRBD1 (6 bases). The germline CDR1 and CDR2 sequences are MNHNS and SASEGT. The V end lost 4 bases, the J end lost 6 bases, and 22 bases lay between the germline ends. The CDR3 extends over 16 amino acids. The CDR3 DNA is TGTGCCAGCAGTGCAAGACCAGGGGCGCAACTTCTCGAGCAGTACTTC. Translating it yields CASSARPGAQLLEQYF.

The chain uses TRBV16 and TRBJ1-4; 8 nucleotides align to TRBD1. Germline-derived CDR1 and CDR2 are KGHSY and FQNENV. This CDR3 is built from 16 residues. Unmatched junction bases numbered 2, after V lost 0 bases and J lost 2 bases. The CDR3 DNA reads TGTGCCAGCAGCCAATCGTCAGGGGGCACTAATGAAAAACTGTTTTTT. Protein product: CASSQSSGGTNEKLFF.

CDR3 in DNA: TGTGCCACCCGCCGAATTGTGAATGAGCAGTTCTTC. This translates into CATRRIVNEQFF. This chain uses TRBV6-5 with TRBJ2-1; no definite D call. The length of the CDR3 is 12 residues. Germline CDR1 is MNHEY and CDR2 is SVGAGI. Trimming took 10 bases from V and 7 from J, leaving 14 bases between them.

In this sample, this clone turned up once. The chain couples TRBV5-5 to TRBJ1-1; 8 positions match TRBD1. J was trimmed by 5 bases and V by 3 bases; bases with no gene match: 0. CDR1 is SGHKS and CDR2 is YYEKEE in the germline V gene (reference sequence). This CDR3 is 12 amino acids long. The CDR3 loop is CASSWTGTEAFF. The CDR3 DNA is TGTGCCAGCAGCTGGACAGGGACTGAAGCTTTCTTT.

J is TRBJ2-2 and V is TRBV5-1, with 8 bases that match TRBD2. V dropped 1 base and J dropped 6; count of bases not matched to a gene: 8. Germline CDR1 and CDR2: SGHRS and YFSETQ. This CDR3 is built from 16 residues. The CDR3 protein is CASSLYLAGGPGELFF. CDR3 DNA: TGCGCCAGCAGCTTGTACCTCGCGGGAGGACCCGGGGAGCTGTTTTTT.

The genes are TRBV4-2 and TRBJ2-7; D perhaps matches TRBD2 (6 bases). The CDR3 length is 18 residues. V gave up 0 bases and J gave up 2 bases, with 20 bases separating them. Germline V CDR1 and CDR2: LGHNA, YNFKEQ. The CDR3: CASSQDPHPRLGTYEQYF. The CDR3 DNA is TGTGCCAGCAGCCAAGATCCCCATCCCCGACTAGGGACCTACGAGCAGTACTTC.

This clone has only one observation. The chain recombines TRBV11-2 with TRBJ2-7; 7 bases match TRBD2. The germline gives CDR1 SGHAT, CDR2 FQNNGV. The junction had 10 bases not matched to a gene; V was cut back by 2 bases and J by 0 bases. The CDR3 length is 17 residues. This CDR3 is CASSLYASGNNSYEQYF. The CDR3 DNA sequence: TGTGCCAGCAGCTTATACGCGAGCGGGAATAACTCCTACGAGCAGTACTTC.

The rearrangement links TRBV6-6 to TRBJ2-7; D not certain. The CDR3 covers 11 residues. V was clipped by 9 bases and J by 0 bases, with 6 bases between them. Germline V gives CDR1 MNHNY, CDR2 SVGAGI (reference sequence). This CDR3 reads CASHSSYEQYF. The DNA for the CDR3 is TGTGCCAGTCACTCCTCCTACGAGCAGTACTTC.

The CDR3 loop reads CATAETGASSYEQYF. The CDR3 coding sequence is TGTGCCACCGCCGAAACAGGGGCGAGCTCCTACGAGCAGTACTTC. The rearrangement joins TRBV27 to TRBJ2-7; 7 bases are a match to TRBD1. The CDR3 is 15 residues long. V lost 10 bases, J lost 0 bases, and 12 bases stayed unmatched. In germline, CDR1 is MNHEY, CDR2 SMNVEV (reference sequence).

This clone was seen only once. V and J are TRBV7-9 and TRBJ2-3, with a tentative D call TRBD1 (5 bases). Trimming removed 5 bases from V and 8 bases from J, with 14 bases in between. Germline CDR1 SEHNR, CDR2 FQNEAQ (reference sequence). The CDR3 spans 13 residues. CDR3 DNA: TGTGCCAGCAGCGCTCAGGGTGGAGTTACGCAGTATTTT. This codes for CASSAQGGVTQYF.

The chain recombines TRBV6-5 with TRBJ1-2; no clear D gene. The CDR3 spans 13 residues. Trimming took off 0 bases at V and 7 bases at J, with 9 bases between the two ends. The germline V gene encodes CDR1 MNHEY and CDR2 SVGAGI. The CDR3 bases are TGTGCCAGCAGTTACTCGTACGTATCTGGCTACACCTTC. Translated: CASSYSYVSGYTF.

The CDR3 spells CSVGGQGSGYTF. The CDR3 nucleotides are TGCAGCGTTGGGGGACAGGGCAGCGGCTACACCTTC. The chain recombines TRBV29-1 with TRBJ1-2, with 9 bases lining up with TRBD1. Losses at the gene ends were 4 bases for V and 8 bases for J; bases not matched to a gene: 5. The CDR3 extends over 12 amino acids. Germline CDR1 reads SQVTM; CDR2 reads ANQGSEA.

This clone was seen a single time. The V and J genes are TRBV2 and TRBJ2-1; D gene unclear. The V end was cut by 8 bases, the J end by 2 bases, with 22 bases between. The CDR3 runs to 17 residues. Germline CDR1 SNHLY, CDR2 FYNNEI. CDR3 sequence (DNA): TGTGCCAGCGGACCCCCATCTGTGGCGGAAACCTACAATGAGCAGTTCTTC. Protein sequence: CASGPPSVAETYNEQFF.

In DNA form, the CDR3 reads TGTGCCAGCAGCCCCCCGGGACAGGGGGTCACCGGGGAGCTGTTTTTT. Its protein is CASSPPGQGVTGELFF. This chain uses TRBV7-9 with TRBJ2-2; 11 bases agree with TRBD1. The length of the CDR3 is 16 residues. Germline CDR1 and CDR2: SEHNR and FQNEAQ (reference sequence). V gave up 5 bases and J gave up 4 bases; unmatched junction bases: 6.

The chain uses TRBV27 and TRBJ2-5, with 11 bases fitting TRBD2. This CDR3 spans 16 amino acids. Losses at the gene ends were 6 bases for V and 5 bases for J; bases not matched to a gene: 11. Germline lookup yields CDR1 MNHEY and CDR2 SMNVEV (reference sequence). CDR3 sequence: CASSWGLAGGVETQYF. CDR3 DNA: TGTGCCAGCAGCTGGGGGCTAGCGGGAGGCGTGGAGACCCAGTACTTC.

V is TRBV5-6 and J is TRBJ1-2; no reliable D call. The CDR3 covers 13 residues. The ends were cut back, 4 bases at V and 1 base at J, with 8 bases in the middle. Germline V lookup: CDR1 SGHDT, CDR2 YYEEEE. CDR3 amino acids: CASSPNLNYGYTF. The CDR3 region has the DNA TGTGCCAGCAGCCCCAACCTTAACTATGGCTACACCTTC. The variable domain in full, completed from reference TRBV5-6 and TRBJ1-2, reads DAGVTQSPTHLIKTRGQQVTLRCSPKSGHDTVSWYQQALGQGPQFIFQYYEEEERQRGNFPDRFSGHQFPNYSSELNVNALLLGDSALYLCASSPNLNYGYTFGSGTRLTVV.

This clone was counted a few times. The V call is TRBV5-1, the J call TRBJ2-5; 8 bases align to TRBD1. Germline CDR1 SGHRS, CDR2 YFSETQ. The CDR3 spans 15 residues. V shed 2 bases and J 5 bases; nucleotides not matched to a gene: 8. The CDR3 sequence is CASSLMTGAGETQYF. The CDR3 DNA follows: TGCGCCAGCAGCTTAATGACAGGGGCAGGGGAGACCCAGTACTTC.